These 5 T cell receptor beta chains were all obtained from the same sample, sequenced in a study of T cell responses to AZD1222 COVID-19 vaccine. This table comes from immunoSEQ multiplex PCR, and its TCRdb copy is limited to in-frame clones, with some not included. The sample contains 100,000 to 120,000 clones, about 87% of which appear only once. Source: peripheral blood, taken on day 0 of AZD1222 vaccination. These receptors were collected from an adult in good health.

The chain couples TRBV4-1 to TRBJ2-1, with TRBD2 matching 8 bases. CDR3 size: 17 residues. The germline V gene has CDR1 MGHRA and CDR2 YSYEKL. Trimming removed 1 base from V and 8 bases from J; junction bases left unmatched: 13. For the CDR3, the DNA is TGCGCCAGCAGCCAAGCCAAGGGAGCGGGAGTGATAGATGAGCAGTTCTTC. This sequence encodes CASSQAKGAGVIDEQFF.

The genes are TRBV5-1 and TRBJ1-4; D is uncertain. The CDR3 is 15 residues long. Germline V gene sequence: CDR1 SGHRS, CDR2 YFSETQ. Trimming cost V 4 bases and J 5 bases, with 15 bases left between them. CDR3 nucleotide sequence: TGCGCCAGCAGCCCCGAGATGTATACCAATGAAAAACTGTTTTTT. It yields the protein CASSPEMYTNEKLFF.

The CDR3 spells CASSLTQWDNYGYTF. The CDR3 nucleotides read TGTGCCAGCAGCTTAACACAGTGGGATAACTATGGCTACACCTTC. This rearrangement joins TRBV7-2 to TRBJ1-2; no definite D call. Germline V gives CDR1 SGHTA, CDR2 FQGNSA. The CDR3 consists of 15 residues. The V and J ends lost 2 bases and 1 base respectively, with 11 bases between them.

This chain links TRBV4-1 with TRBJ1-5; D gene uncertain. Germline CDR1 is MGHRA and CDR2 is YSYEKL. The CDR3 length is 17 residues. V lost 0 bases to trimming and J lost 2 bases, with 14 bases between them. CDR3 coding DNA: TGCGCCAGCAGCCAAGAGGCCTCCATTTGGGGCAATCAGCCCCAGCATTTT. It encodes CASSQEASIWGNQPQHF.

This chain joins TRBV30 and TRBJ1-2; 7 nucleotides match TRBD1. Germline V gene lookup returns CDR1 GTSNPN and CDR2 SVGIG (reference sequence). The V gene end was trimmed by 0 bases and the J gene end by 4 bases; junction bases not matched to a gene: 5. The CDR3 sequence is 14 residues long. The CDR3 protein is CAWSVKGASYGYTF. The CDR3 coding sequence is TGTGCCTGGAGTGTGAAGGGGGCCAGCTATGGCTACACCTTC.